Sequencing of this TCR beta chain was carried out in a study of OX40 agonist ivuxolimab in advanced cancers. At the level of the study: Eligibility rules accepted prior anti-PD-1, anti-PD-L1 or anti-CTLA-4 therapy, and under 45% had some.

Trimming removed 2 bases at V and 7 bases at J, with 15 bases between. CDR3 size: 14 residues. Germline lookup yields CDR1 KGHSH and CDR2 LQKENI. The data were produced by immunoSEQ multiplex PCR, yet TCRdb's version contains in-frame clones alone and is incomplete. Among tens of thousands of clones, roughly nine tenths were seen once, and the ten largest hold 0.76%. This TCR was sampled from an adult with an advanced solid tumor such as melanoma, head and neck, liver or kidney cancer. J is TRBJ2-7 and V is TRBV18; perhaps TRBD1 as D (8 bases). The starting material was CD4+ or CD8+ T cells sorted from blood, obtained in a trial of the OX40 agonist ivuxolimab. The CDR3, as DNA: TGTGCCAGCTCACCAACAGGGGGGGGAATTGAGCAGTACTTC. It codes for CASSPTGGGIEQYF.